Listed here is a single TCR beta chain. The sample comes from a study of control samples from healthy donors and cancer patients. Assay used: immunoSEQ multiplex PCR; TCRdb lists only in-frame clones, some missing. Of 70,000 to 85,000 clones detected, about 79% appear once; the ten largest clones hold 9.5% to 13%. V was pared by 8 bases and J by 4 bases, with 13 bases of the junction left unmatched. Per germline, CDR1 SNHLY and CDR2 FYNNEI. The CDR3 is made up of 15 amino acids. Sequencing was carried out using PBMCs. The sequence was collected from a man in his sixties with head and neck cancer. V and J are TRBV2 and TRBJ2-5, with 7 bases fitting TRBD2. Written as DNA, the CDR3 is TGTGCCAGCGGGCTCGGCGGGAGTAGGGTAGAGACCCAGTACTTC. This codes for CASGLGGSRVETQYF.